Included here is one T cell receptor (beta chain) sequence, with context. The specificity of this receptor is unknown. Base qualities are missing; no much larger clone stands one base away. Using the deep immunoSEQ assay, TCR CDR3 regions were amplified from genomic DNA by multiplex PCR. For each cell subset, the extracted genomic DNA was distributed evenly across all wells of several immunoSEQ 96-well plates, and each plate served as one replicate. Each replicate PCR for sorted subsets received about 180 ng genomic DNA, equal to roughly 30,000 T cell genomes. The purified libraries were quantified using a Qubit 3.0 fluorometer, sized with a Bioanalyzer 2100, and then quantified again using the KAPA Library Quantification kit. Every immunoSEQ 96-well plate was sequenced on a separate single-read 150-cycle Illumina NextSeq 550 flow cell. The authors' analysis ran thus. Because only junctional sequences without quality scores were contained in the immunoSEQ output, filtering matching that applied to full-length reads could not be performed. To assign V/J genes and CDR3, sequences were annotated against IMGT germline references using PyIR, a Python wrapper for IgBLAST v1.9. Reads were filtered out if the reads had weak V/J assignments (E-value above 1e-6), no CDR3, stop codons, out-of-frame junctions, or ambiguous translated residues. V3J clonotypes were defined as sequences sharing the same inferred V gene, J gene, and CDR3 amino acid sequence. Percentage overlap between repertoires was computed as shared unique clonotypes divided by the size of the smaller repertoire. Three approaches were used to assess repertoire richness: RTK rarefaction, the Chao1 estimator, and Recon v2.1 estimates of unobserved clonotypes. Generation probabilities for all TCRbeta clonotypes obtained by the gDNA method from several donors were computed using OLGA. Drawn from immuneACCESS, this table holds only the in-frame rearrangements with V and J called that TCRdb kept. Clones are partly lost; checked studies trace under half to an unresolved V gene and leave the rest unexplained. V, J and clone size are those of that table, while D and trimming were read from the DNA. The sample table contains some 2,000,000 clones; only one count was recorded for 90% to 96% of them. The top ten clonotypes cover 0.1% to 0.15% of the sample.

This record comes from a study of shared clonotypes between healthy human individuals (dated by TCRdb to 2020 to 2022). Regarding the study in general: The cohort included a few men and a couple of women between 18 and 49 years of age. To estimate repertoire size and how much clonotypes are shared between individuals, the study performed deep sequencing of blood TCR repertoires from about five healthy adults. To increase sequencing depth and limit assay-specific biases, different laboratories used diverse techniques to prepare libraries and sequence TCR repertoires. For each donor, three plates each were used for CD4 naive and CD4 memory, two plates were used for CD8 naive, and one plate was used for CD8 memory. Between about 0.9 and 8.9 billion PBMCs per donor were obtained by leukapheresis.

The germline V gene provides CDR1 SGHDT and CDR2 YYEEEE. The CDR3 measures 14 amino acids from cysteine to phenylalanine. The read is trimmed to its CDR3 DNA, 42 bases read in frame from base 1. Trimming removed 0 bases from V and 0 bases from J, leaving 6 bases between the germline ends. General study outcomes and caveats: Even with the large sequencing depth, rarefaction of the sorted-subset datasets indicated that sequencing was incomplete. Higher generation probabilities were observed for clonotypes shared by all four sorted-subset donors than for non-shared clonotypes. Estimated clonotype richness was generally larger for naive than for memory subsets. When a handful of donors were compared, the shared fraction of clonotypes was around 5% for naive CD4, less than 4% for naive CD8, 2% to 2.5% for memory CD4, and about 0.36% for memory CD8. Only blood was sampled, and tissue TCR repertoires likely differ from those in blood. Because the study included a small number of donors, the genetic and exposure-history diversity represented was limited. Pairwise subsampling led to the expectation that sequencing depth would affect the degree of clonotype sharing among donors.

Healthy HIV-negative adults with no recently reported acute infections or vaccinations were included as donors. Only Caucasian adults living in Nashville, Tennessee, USA were represented among the donors. CD4+ T cells were enriched by magnetic negative selection, after which naive cells were positively selected on CD45RA and the negative fraction was taken as the memory subset. Blood was obtained by leukapheresis, after which PBMCs were separated by Ficoll-Histopaque density gradient centrifugation and cryopreserved in liquid nitrogen vapor phase. Analytical flow cytometry was used to check the purity and quantity of each magnetically sorted T cell population. From each sorted fraction, genomic DNA was isolated and quantified by UV absorbance on a Nanodrop 2000c.

The rearrangement combines TRBV5-6 with TRBJ1-1; no D gene call is confident. The origin of this receptor is a man younger than 30 in good health. Material for sequencing was naive CD4+ T cells sorted from blood. The cell subset or site label of this sample denotes: CD45RA+ positively selected. In nucleotides, the sequence is TGTGCCAGCAGCTTGGGGAACATGAACACTGAAGCTTTCTTT. Its protein is CASSLGNMNTEAFF.